The clone carrying this T cell receptor (beta chain) was detected a few times. Its antigen is undetermined. The data are from a study of T-cell memory formation after mild COVID-19. Across the study: There were largely donor-specific TCR clusters. Notes on the study in general: CD4/CD8 balance characterized clones contracting day 15 to 85, and CD4+ skew characterized later expanders.

cDNA libraries for TCR alpha and TCR beta, carrying sample barcodes and UMIs, came from 5'RACE with constant-segment primers. TCRdb ran MiXCR on the 5' RACE reads and lists one entry per CDR3 protein. The sample has 350,000 to 500,000 distinct CDR3 sequences; around 20% are singletons. The V gene's germline CDR1 is SEHNR and CDR2 FQNEAQ (reference sequence). V shed 4 bases and J shed 0 bases, with 9 bases lying between them. This CDR3 is 14 amino acids long. The J gene is TRBJ1-1, the V gene TRBV7-9; no reliable D call. Material for sequencing was PBMCs or a T cell subset sorted from them (not recorded which). The TCR originated in an adult woman who had mild COVID-19 (a few samples of this study predate the infection). Cell type and time point are not known. CDR3 region: CASSSTSVNTEAFF. The CDR3 coding sequence is TGTGCCAGCAGCTCTACCTCCGTGAACACTGAAGCTTTCTTT.